Following are 29 T cell receptor beta chains from one sample sequenced in a study of beta chain features in type 1 diabetes. Expressed TCRB transcripts were sequenced, since all the RNA that had been isolated was reverse transcribed. The method was immunoSEQ multiplex PCR; TCRdb's version includes in-frame clones alone and lacks a portion of them. Here the sample spans more than 300,000 clones, roughly an eighth being singletons. Sequencing input: naive CD4+ T cells from blood. These receptor sequences come from a man between 18 and 29 years old in good health.

In this sample, this clone turned up a few times. The chain combines TRBV19 with TRBJ1-1, with TRBD1 identical over 7 bases. The junction had 4 bases not matched to a gene; V was cut back by 3 bases and J by 6 bases. Germline CDR1 is LNHDA and CDR2 is SQIVND (reference sequence). The CDR3 extends over 13 amino acids. The CDR3 region is CASSINRGAEAFF. The CDR3 DNA follows: TGTGCCAGTAGTATCAACAGGGGTGCTGAAGCTTTCTTT.

This clone was observed a few times. The rearrangement uses TRBV6-5 and TRBJ2-7, with TRBD2 identical over 8 bases. This CDR3 region has 15 residues. After removal of 8 bases from V and 1 base from J, the junction contained 10 bases not matched to a gene. The V gene's germline CDR1 is MNHEY and CDR2 SVGAGI. The CDR3 loop reads CASGFHGGGSYEQYF. The CDR3 nucleotides are TGTGCCAGCGGGTTCCACGGGGGGGGGTCCTACGAGCAGTACTTC.

This clone came up a few times. V and J are TRBV7-6 and TRBJ1-4; D call uncertain. CDR1 is SGHVS, CDR2 FNYEAQ, per germline. V was pared by 5 bases and J by 7 bases, with 11 bases between. CDR3 length equals 13 residues. The CDR3 coding sequence is TGTGCCAGCAGCCCTGGACGGGGTGAAAAACTGTTTTTT. Translated: CASSPGRGEKLFF. The whole variable domain, filled in from reference TRBV7-6 and TRBJ1-4, reads GAGVSQSPRYKVTKRGQDVALRCDPISGHVSLYWYRQALGQGPEFLTYFNYEAQQDKSGLPNDRFSAERPEGSISTLTIQRTEQRDSAMYRCASSPGRGEKLFFGSGTQLSVL.

The rearrangement links TRBV9 to TRBJ1-1; possibly TRBD1 for D (5 bases). V lost 0 bases, J lost 8 bases, and 14 bases lay in between. Germline V CDR1 and CDR2: SGDLS, YYNGEE. The CDR3 extends over 14 amino acids. The CDR3 is CASSVVGGSAEAFF. The CDR3 DNA reads as TGTGCCAGCAGCGTAGTGGGGGGGAGTGCCGAAGCTTTCTTT.

This chain joins TRBV7-9 and TRBJ1-2, with D possibly matching TRBD1 (6 bases). Germline values: CDR1 SEHNR, CDR2 FQNEAQ (reference sequence). The CDR3 totals 15 residues. V was pared by 5 bases and J by 6 bases, with 19 bases between. CDR3 sequence (DNA): TGTGCCAGCAGCCAAGCCGGAAGGGGGATTGATGGCTACACCTTC. Amino acids: CASSQAGRGIDGYTF. The full variable domain, its missing parts supplied by reference TRBV7-9 and TRBJ1-2, is DTGVSQNPRHKITKRGQNVTFRCDPISEHNRLYWYRQTLGQGPEFLTYFQNEAQLEKSRLLSDRFSAERPKGSFSTLEIQRTEQGDSAMYLCASSQAGRGIDGYTFGSGTRLTVV.

This clone was detected a few times. J is TRBJ2-1 and V is TRBV7-6, with 11 positions matching TRBD2. This CDR3 is built from 17 residues. CDR1 SGHVS and CDR2 FNYEAQ come from the germline V gene. Trimming at V came to 1 base and at J to 0 bases, leaving 2 bases not matched to a gene. The CDR3 DNA reads TGTGCCAGCAGCTTAGATACTAGCGGGAGCTCCTACAATGAGCAGTTCTTC. Protein product: CASSLDTSGSSYNEQFF.

This clone appeared a few times. The V and J genes are TRBV5-4 and TRBJ2-2; possible D gene TRBD2, 6 bases. The CDR3 runs to 14 residues. Per germline, CDR1 SGHNT and CDR2 YYREEE (reference sequence). V shed 6 bases and J shed 2 bases, with 11 bases lying between them. The CDR3 DNA reads as TGTGCCAGCACATCTAGCGTCAACACCGGGGAGCTGTTTTTT. Encoded protein: CASTSSVNTGELFF.

V usage is TRBV9 and J usage is TRBJ1-4; D is ambiguous. The CDR3 has 14 amino acids. The germline CDR1 and CDR2 sequences are SGDLS and YYNGEE. The ends were cut back, 6 bases at V and 4 bases at J, with 13 bases in the middle. The CDR3 DNA is TGTGCCAGCAAAACCAGGAAGATTAATGAAAAACTGTTTTTT. This translates into CASKTRKINEKLFF.

J is TRBJ2-3 and V is TRBV5-4; 15 bases are a match to TRBD2. The CDR3 covers 18 residues. Per the germline V gene, CDR1 is SGHNT and CDR2 is YYREEE (reference sequence). V lost 3 bases to trimming and J lost 1 base; unmatched junction nucleotides: 6. The CDR3, as DNA: TGTGCCAGCAGCTCTCCGGGACTAGCGGGAGGAGGCACAGATACGCAGTATTTT. It codes for CASSSPGLAGGGTDTQYF.

This clone was seen a few times. The chain carries TRBV7-6 and TRBJ2-1, with D maybe TRBD2 (6 bases). Deletions cut 6 bases from V and 2 bases from J, with 17 bases between. Per the germline V gene, CDR1 is SGHVS and CDR2 is FNYEAQ. The CDR3 sequence is 16 residues long. This chain's CDR3 is CASSQGEGLPYNEQFF. CDR3 in DNA: TGTGCCAGCAGTCAAGGCGAGGGACTTCCCTACAATGAGCAGTTCTTC.

This clone was recorded a few times. The chain combines TRBV2 with TRBJ1-5; no clear D. CDR3 length: 14 amino acids. Trimming shortened V by 1 base and J by 5 bases, and 9 bases separated the two germline ends. Germline-derived CDR1 and CDR2 are SNHLY and FYNNEI. The CDR3 region is CASSEVREDQPQHF. For the CDR3, the DNA is TGTGCCAGCAGTGAAGTTCGGGAGGATCAGCCCCAGCATTTT.

There are a few counts of this clone. The gene calls are TRBV28 and TRBJ2-3; 8 bases agree with TRBD2. Losses at the gene ends were 8 bases for V and 0 bases for J; bases not matched to a gene: 7. Germline CDR1 MDHEN, CDR2 SYDVKM. The length of the CDR3 is 15 residues. CDR3 sequence: CASSGGRASTDTQYF. The CDR3 nucleotides read TGTGCCAGCTCGGGGGGGCGAGCTAGCACAGATACGCAGTATTTT.

This clone turned up a few times. The chain couples TRBV7-9 to TRBJ2-5; 13 bases line up with TRBD2. The germline V gene has CDR1 SEHNR and CDR2 FQNEAQ (reference sequence). The CDR3 is 17 residues long. The J segment lost 2 bases and the V segment lost 5 bases, leaving 8 bases of the junction unmatched. The CDR3 protein is CASSPGTSGDLQETQYF. The DNA for the CDR3 is TGTGCCAGCAGCCCAGGGACTAGCGGGGACCTTCAAGAGACCCAGTACTTC.

This rearrangement joins TRBV5-6 to TRBJ2-5, with D possibly TRBD1 on 6 matching bases. V was shortened by 4 bases and J by 4 bases, with 14 bases between the two germline ends. CDR1 is SGHDT, CDR2 YYEEEE, per germline. The CDR3 loop spans 14 amino acids. The CDR3 is CASSNMKGGETQYF. DNA for the CDR3: TGTGCCAGCAGCAATATGAAAGGGGGAGAGACCCAGTACTTC.

This clone has just a few counts. The chain has TRBV5-1 and TRBJ2-3; D remains ambiguous. CDR3 length: 14 amino acids. Trimming shortened V by 0 bases and J by 2 bases, and 7 bases separated the two germline ends. CDR1 is SGHRS and CDR2 is YFSETQ in the germline V gene. The CDR3 nucleotides are TGCGCCAGCAGCTTGGGTCCAGTCACAGATACGCAGTATTTT. Translation gives CASSLGPVTDTQYF. The full variable domain, completed using reference TRBV5-1 and TRBJ2-3, is KAGVTQTPRYLIKTRGQQVTLSCSPISGHRSVSWYQQTPGQGLQFLFEYFSETQRNKGNFPGRFSGRQFSNSRSEMNVSTLELGDSALYLCASSLGPVTDTQYFGPGTRLTVL.

V usage is TRBV7-9 and J usage is TRBJ2-5, with TRBD2 identical over 13 bases. This CDR3 is 19 amino acids long. Germline CDR1 and CDR2: SEHNR and FQNEAQ (reference sequence). V was pared by 1 base and J by 5 bases, with 13 bases of the junction left unmatched. CDR3 nucleotide sequence: TGTGCCAGCAGCTTAGGAGGGACTAGCGGGACTGGTAGCGGGGAGACCCAGTACTTC. Residues: CASSLGGTSGTGSGETQYF. Using reference TRBV7-9 and TRBJ2-5 for the parts outside the CDR3, the full variable domain is DTGVSQNPRHKITKRGQNVTFRCDPISEHNRLYWYRQTLGQGPEFLTYFQNEAQLEKSRLLSDRFSAERPKGSFSTLEIQRTEQGDSAMYLCASSLGGTSGTGSGETQYFGPGTRLLVL.

Only a few counts were recorded for this clone. V and J are TRBV5-4 and TRBJ2-2; possibly TRBD2 for D (6 bases). The CDR3 sequence is 17 residues long. Germline CDR1 SGHNT, CDR2 YYREEE (reference sequence). Trimming took off 3 bases at V and 0 bases at J, with 15 bases between the two ends. The DNA of the CDR3 is TGTGCCAGCAGCTACCCCCACGGGGGAGCGAACACCGGGGAGCTGTTTTTT. Translated: CASSYPHGGANTGELFF.

This clone showed up just a few times. As DNA, the CDR3 is TGTGCCACCCTAAACGGGCTAGCGCAGTACTTC. Translating gives CATLNGLAQYF. The chain recombines TRBV19 with TRBJ2-4; D possibly corresponds to TRBD2 (6 bases). Germline assignment: CDR1 LNHDA and CDR2 SQIVND (reference sequence). With 10 bases removed from V and 13 bases from J, the gap between germline ends came to 17 bases. The CDR3 spans 11 residues.

The gene calls are TRBV30 and TRBJ2-1; 8 positions agree with TRBD1. The CDR3 length is 15 residues. V lost 4 bases, J lost 8 bases, and 13 bases stayed unmatched. Germline CDR1 GTSNPN, CDR2 SVGIG (reference sequence). The CDR3, as DNA: TGTGCCTGGACCCGCACGAGGACAGGGCCCCATGAGCAGTTCTTC. Encoded protein: CAWTRTRTGPHEQFF.

This clone has more than one count but fewer than ten. The rearrangement uses TRBV11-1 and TRBJ2-2, with 8 nucleotides matching TRBD1. The junction had 8 bases not matched to a gene; V was cut back by 11 bases and J by 6 bases. The CDR3 is 13 amino acids. Germline V gives CDR1 SGHAT, CDR2 FQDESV (reference sequence). The CDR3 region is CAAGQGASGELFF. CDR3 coding DNA: TGTGCCGCTGGGCAGGGGGCGTCCGGGGAGCTGTTTTTT.

CDR3 nucleotide sequence: TGCGCCAGCACCCGGGGCTCGACAGGTGAAAATTCACCCCTCCACTTT. It encodes CASTRGSTGENSPLHF. The J gene is TRBJ1-6, the V gene TRBV5-1, with D tentatively TRBD1 (6 bases). The CDR3 spans 16 residues. In germline, CDR1 is SGHRS, CDR2 YFSETQ. V gave up 6 bases and J gave up 7 bases, with 20 bases separating them. The full variable domain, its missing parts supplied by reference TRBV5-1 and TRBJ1-6, is KAGVTQTPRYLIKTRGQQVTLSCSPISGHRSVSWYQQTPGQGLQFLFEYFSETQRNKGNFPGRFSGRQFSNSRSEMNVSTLELGDSALYLCASTRGSTGENSPLHFGNGTRLTVT.

The gene calls are TRBV6-6 and TRBJ2-7; 8 positions agree with TRBD1. From germline, CDR1 is MNHNY and CDR2 SVGAGI (reference sequence). V was pared by 10 bases and J by 3 bases, with 8 bases of the junction left unmatched. The length of the CDR3 is 13 residues. The CDR3 loop is CATQYTGGYEQYF. DNA for the CDR3: TGTGCCACCCAGTATACAGGGGGCTACGAGCAGTACTTC.

This chain joins TRBV7-2 and TRBJ2-7; 9 bases line up with TRBD1. The CDR3 is 13 amino acids. CDR1 and CDR2 (germline): SGHTA, FQGNSA. With V trimmed by 5 bases and J by 4 bases, 3 bases remained unmatched. The CDR3 DNA reads TGTGCCAGCAGCCGGGACAGGGATTACGAGCAGTACTTC. Encoded protein: CASSRDRDYEQYF.

The chain links TRBV4-3 to TRBJ2-5; 8 nucleotides match TRBD1. The V and J ends lost 4 bases and 5 bases, in that order; junction bases with no gene match: 9. Germline CDR1 reads LGHNA; CDR2 reads YSLEER. The CDR3 has 15 residues. The CDR3: CASSPSGTGGETQYF. As DNA, the CDR3 is TGCGCCAGCAGCCCCTCCGGGACAGGAGGTGAGACCCAGTACTTC.

The chain carries TRBV29-1 and TRBJ2-3; the D gene is possibly TRBD1 (6 bases). V lost 7 bases and J 4 bases, leaving 15 bases between the germline ends. There are 13 residues in the CDR3. CDR1 is SQVTM, CDR2 ANQGSEA, per germline. CDR3 sequence (DNA): TGCAGCGCCTCCAGCCAGGGGCCAGATACGCAGTATTTT. Translating it yields CSASSQGPDTQYF.

The chain uses TRBV7-9 and TRBJ1-2, with D hard to call. CDR3 length equals 13 residues. The germline V gene encodes CDR1 SEHNR and CDR2 FQNEAQ (reference sequence). Trimming removed 5 bases from V and 4 bases from J, with 11 bases in between. The CDR3 nucleotides read TGTGCCAGCAGCGCCCAGTTTTCCTATGGCTACACCTTC. It codes for CASSAQFSYGYTF. The entire variable domain, with the rest obtained from reference TRBV7-9 and TRBJ1-2, is as follows: DTGVSQNPRHKITKRGQNVTFRCDPISEHNRLYWYRQTLGQGPEFLTYFQNEAQLEKSRLLSDRFSAERPKGSFSTLEIQRTEQGDSAMYLCASSAQFSYGYTFGSGTRLTVV.

The chain uses TRBV7-3 and TRBJ1-1; no firm D call. V was trimmed by 5 bases and J by 1 base, leaving 11 bases between them. The CDR3 length is 14 residues. Per the germline V gene, CDR1 is SGHTA and CDR2 is FQGTGA. The CDR3 coding sequence is TGTGCCAGCAGCACCAGATCGGGGAACACTGAAGCTTTCTTT. It specifies CASSTRSGNTEAFF.

This clone showed up just a few times. This chain uses TRBV2 with TRBJ2-2, with D tentatively TRBD1 (5 bases). Trimming cost V 7 bases and J 3 bases, with 9 bases left between them. This CDR3 is built from 13 residues. Germline assignment: CDR1 SNHLY and CDR2 FYNNEI. The CDR3, as DNA: TGTGCCAGCATAGGGGTCTACACCGGGGAGCTGTTTTTT. This codes for CASIGVYTGELFF.

The J gene is TRBJ1-4, the V gene TRBV15, with a tentative D call TRBD1 (5 bases). The CDR3 contains 13 residues. Trimming removed 3 bases from V and 4 bases from J, with 6 bases in between. Germline lookup yields CDR1 LNHNV and CDR2 YYDKDF (reference sequence). This CDR3 reads CATSRGLNEKLFF. CDR3 bases: TGTGCCACCAGCAGGGGACTTAATGAAAAACTGTTTTTT.